This TCR beta chain derives from a study of OX40 agonist ivuxolimab in advanced cancers. About the study: Recorded diagnoses for dose-escalation patients were hepatocellular carcinoma, melanoma, renal cell or head and neck cancer. Study outcomes and limitations: Near-lowest levels of clonal expansion characterized partial responders at 0.1-3.0 mg/kg.

CDR1 is MNHEY, CDR2 SMNVEV, per germline (reference sequence). The CDR3 contains 14 residues. The ends were cut back, 0 bases at V and 4 bases at J, with 7 bases in the middle. Generated by immunoSEQ multiplex PCR, the TCRdb table keeps only in-frame clones and is missing some. Of 65,000 to 95,000 clones in the sample, about 90% were seen once. A remark on this clone: Its specificity is not known.

The chain is built from TRBV27 and TRBJ2-1; a possible D gene is TRBD1 (6 bases). This TCR was sampled from an adult with an advanced solid tumor such as melanoma, head and neck, liver or kidney cancer. The source material was CD4+ or CD8+ T cells sorted from blood, sampled in a trial of the OX40 agonist ivuxolimab. The CDR3 sequence: CASSLSGQYNEQFF. CDR3 bases: TGTGCCAGCAGTTTATCTGGACAGTACAATGAGCAGTTCTTC.